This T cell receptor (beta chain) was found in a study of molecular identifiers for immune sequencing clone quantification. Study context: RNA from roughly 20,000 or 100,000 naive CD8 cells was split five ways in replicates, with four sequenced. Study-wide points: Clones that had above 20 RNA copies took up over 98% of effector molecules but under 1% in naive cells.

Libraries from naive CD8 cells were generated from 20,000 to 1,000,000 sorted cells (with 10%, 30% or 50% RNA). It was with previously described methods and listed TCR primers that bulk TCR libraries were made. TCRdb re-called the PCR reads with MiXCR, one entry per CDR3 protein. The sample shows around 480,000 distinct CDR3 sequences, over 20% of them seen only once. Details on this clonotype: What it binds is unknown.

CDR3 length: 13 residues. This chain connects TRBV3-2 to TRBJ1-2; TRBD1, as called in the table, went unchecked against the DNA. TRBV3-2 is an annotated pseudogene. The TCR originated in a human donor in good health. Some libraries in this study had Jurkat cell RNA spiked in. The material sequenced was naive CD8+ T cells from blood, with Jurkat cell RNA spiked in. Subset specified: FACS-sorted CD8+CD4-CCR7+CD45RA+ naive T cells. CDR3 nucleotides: TGTGCCAGCAGCCGGCGCCTAAACTATGGCTACACCTTC. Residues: CASSRRLNYGYTF.